The entry that follows covers one T cell receptor beta chain sequence. Germline and junction disagree at one end, which may indicate a read error. This sample is drawn from a study of blood T cell repertoires in COVID-19. Per germline, CDR1 MDHEN and CDR2 SYDVKM. The CDR3 loop spans 12 amino acids. Original analysis: Reference gene primer amplification in the assay estimated nucleated cell counts. TCRdb's table, derived via immunoSEQ multiplex PCR, lists solely in-frame clones and lacks some. That table furnishes V, J and clone size, whereas the DNA furnished D and trimming. The sample lists 35,000 to 50,000 clones, nearly 90% occurring once.

The origin of this receptor is a man aged 55 to 69 with acute or convalescent COVID-19. The chain carries TRBV28 and TRBJ2-1; D is perhaps TRBD1 (6 bases). The material sequenced was peripheral blood. The CDR3 sequence is CASSNRVSAFVF. In nucleotides, the CDR3 is TGTGCCAGCAGCAACAGGGTCTCGGCTTTCGTCTTC. Using reference TRBV28 and TRBJ2-1 for the parts outside the CDR3, the full variable domain is DVKVTQSSRYLVKRTGEKVFLECVQDMDHENMFWYRQDPGLGLRLIYFSYDVKMKEKGDIPEGYSVSREKKERFSLILESASTNQTSMYLCASSNRVSAFVFGPGTRLTVL.